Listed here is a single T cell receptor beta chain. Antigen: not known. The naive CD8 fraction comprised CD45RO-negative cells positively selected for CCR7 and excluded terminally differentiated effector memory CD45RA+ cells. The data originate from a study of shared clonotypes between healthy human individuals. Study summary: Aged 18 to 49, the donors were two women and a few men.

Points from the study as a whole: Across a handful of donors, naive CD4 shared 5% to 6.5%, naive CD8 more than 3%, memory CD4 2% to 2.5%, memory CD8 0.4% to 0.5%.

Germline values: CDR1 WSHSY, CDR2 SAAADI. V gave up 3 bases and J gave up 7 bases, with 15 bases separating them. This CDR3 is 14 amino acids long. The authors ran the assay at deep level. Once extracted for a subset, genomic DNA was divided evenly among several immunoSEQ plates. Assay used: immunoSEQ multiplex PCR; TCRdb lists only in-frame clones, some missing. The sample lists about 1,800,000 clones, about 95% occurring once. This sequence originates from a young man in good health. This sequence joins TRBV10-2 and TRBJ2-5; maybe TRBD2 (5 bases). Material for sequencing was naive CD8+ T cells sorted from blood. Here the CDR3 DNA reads TGCGCCAGCAGTGATTTCGGTCCCGAGGGGACCCAGTACTTC. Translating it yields CASSDFGPEGTQYF.